This entry describes one T cell receptor beta chain. The sample belongs to a study of shared clonotypes between healthy human individuals. Per germline, CDR1 SQVTM and CDR2 ANQGSEA. Trimming at V came to 7 bases and at J to 4 bases, leaving 12 bases not matched to a gene. This CDR3 has 14 residues. Everyone who donated was a Caucasian adult who lived in Nashville, Tennessee. Per the original data handling: ImmunoSEQ yielded junction-only sequences lacking quality scores, so filtering differed. Data came from immunoSEQ multiplex PCR; TCRdb stores just in-frame clones and leaves some out. For V, J and clone size, that table is used; D and trimming come from the DNA. The data contain approximately 1,000,000 clones, 70% to 80% of them seen just once; the ten biggest clones take up almost 0.9%.

This chain uses TRBV29-1 with TRBJ2-5; TRBD1 aligns across 7 bases. This TCR derives from a man aged 18-30 years in good health. Some clones in this sample may be carry-over from other donors' samples. Sequencing was carried out using memory CD4+ T cells from PBMCs. As to subset: CD45RA-negative fraction. CDR3 in amino acids: CSAFSTGVGETQYF. DNA for the CDR3: TGCAGCGCATTCTCCACAGGGGTTGGAGAGACCCAGTACTTC.